This T cell receptor beta chain originates from a study of blood T cell repertoires in COVID-19. Across the study: COVID-19 samples, acute and convalescent, were from the United States, Italy and Spain. Sources were T cells, B-cell-depleted T cells, or PBMCs; the material itself was cDNA or gDNA.

As processed by the authors: Quantification of nucleated cells was approximated via reference gene primer amplification. Produced via immunoSEQ multiplex PCR; TCRdb's table is partial and in-frame only. V, J and clone size were drawn from that table, and D and trimming were deduced from the DNA. The repertoire consists of over 600,000 clones, with around 90% occurring once and the leading ten covering roughly 0.25%. The receptor's source is a woman aged 18-29 years with acute or convalescent COVID-19. Sequencing used peripheral blood.

The chain's CDR3 is CASSPSQGTREKLFF. The CDR3 nucleotides read TGTGCCAGCAGCCCGTCACAGGGGACTCGAGAAAAACTGTTTTTT. The chain employs TRBV9 and TRBJ1-4, with 7 nucleotides matching TRBD1. Germline V gene sequence: CDR1 SGDLS, CDR2 YYNGEE. The length of the CDR3 is 15 residues. V trimming: 4 bases; J trimming: 8 bases; junction bases outside the gene matches: 11.